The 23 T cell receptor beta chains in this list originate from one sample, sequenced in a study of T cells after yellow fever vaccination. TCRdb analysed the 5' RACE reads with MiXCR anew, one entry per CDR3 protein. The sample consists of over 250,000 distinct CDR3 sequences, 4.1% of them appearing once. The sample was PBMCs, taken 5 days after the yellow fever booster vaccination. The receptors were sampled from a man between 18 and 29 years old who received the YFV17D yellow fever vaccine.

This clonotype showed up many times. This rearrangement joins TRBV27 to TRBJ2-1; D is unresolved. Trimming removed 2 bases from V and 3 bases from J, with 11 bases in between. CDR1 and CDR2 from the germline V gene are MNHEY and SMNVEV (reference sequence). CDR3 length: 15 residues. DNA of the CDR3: TGTGCCAGCAGTTTAGGTACAGTCATCTACAATGAGCAGTTCTTC. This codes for CASSLGTVIYNEQFF.

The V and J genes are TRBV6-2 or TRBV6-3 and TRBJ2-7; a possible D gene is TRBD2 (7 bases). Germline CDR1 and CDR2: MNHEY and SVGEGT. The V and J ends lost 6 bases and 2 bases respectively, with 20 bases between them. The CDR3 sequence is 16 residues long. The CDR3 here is CASSYDGGAGTYEQYV. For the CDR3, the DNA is TGTGCCAGCAGCTACGATGGGGGGGCCGGTACCTACGAGCAGTACGTC.

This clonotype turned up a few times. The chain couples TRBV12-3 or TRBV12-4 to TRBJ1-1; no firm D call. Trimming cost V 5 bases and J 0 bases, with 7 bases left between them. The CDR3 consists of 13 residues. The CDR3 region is CASSTELNTEAFF. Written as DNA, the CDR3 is TGTGCCAGCAGTACGGAGCTGAACACTGAAGCTTTCTTT.

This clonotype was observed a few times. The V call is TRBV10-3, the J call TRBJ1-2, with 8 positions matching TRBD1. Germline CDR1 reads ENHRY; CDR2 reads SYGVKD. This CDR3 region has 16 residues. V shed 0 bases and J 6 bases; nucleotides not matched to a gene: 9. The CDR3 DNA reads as TGTGCCATCAGTGAGTCGAGACAGGGGCGGCAGGATGGCTACACCTTC. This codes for CAISESRQGRQDGYTF.

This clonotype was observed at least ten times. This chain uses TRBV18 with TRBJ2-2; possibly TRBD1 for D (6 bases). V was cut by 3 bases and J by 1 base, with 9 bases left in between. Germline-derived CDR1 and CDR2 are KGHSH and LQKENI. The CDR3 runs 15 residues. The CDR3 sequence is CASSPSGQNTGELFF. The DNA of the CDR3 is TGTGCCAGCTCACCCTCGGGACAGAACACCGGGGAGCTGTTTTTT.

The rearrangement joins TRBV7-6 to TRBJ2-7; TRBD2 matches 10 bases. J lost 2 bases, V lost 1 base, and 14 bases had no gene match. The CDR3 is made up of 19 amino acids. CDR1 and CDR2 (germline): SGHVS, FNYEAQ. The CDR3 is CASSLVVGSGTSEAYEQYV. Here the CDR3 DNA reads TGTGCCAGCAGCTTAGTGGTCGGTAGCGGGACTAGCGAAGCCTACGAGCAGTACGTC.

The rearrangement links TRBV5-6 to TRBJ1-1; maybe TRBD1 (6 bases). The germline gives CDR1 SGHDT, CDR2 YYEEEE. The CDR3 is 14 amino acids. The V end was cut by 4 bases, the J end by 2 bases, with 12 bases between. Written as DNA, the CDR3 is TGTGCCAGCAGCCCCGGGACATTTAACACTGAAGCTTTCTTT. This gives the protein CASSPGTFNTEAFF.

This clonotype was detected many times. Here the CDR3 reads CASSLGTGVYNEQFF. The CDR3 bases are TGTGCCAGCAGTTTGGGTACAGGGGTCTACAATGAGCAGTTCTTC. The J gene is TRBJ2-1, the V gene TRBV27; 7 positions match TRBD1. The CDR3 covers 15 residues. V lost 3 bases, J lost 3 bases, and 5 bases stayed unmatched. Germline V gene data show CDR1 as MNHEY and CDR2 as SMNVEV (reference sequence).

In DNA, the CDR3 is TGTGCCAGCAGCTTGGATGAGCAAGAGACCCAGTACTTC. As protein: CASSLDEQETQYF. The chain has TRBV5-6 and TRBJ2-5; D uncertain. This CDR3 is built from 13 residues. The germline gives CDR1 SGHDT, CDR2 YYEEEE. Between the trimmed V and J ends, which lost 0 bases and 2 bases, there was a span of 5 bases.

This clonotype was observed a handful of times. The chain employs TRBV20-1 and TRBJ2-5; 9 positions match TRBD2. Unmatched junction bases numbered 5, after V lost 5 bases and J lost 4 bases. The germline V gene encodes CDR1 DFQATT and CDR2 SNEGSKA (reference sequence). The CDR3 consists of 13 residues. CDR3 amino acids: CSAVSGGRETQYF. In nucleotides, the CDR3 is TGCAGTGCTGTCAGCGGGGGGCGAGAGACCCAGTACTTC.

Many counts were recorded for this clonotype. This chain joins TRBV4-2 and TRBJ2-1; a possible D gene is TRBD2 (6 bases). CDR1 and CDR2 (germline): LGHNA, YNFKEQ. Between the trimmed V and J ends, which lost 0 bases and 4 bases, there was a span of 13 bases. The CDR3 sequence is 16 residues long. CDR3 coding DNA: TGTGCCAGCAGCCAAGATGTGGGGGAGGCTTACAATGAGCAGTTCTTC. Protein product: CASSQDVGEAYNEQFF.

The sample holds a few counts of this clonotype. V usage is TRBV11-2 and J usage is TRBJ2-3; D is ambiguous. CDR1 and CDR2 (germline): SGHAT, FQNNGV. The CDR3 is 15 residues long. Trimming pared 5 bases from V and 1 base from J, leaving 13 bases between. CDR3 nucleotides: TGTGCCAGCAGCCTGGATTTTTCTGGCACAGATACGCAGTATTTT. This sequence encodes CASSLDFSGTDTQYF.

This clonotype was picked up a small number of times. The CDR3: CATSRLAGGREQYF. CDR3 bases: TGTGCCACCAGCAGATTAGCGGGGGGGCGCGAGCAGTACTTC. The chain links TRBV15 to TRBJ2-7; 11 bases agree with TRBD2. V gave up 2 bases and J gave up 6 bases; unmatched junction bases: 3. The CDR3 length is 14 residues. CDR1 and CDR2 (germline): LNHNV, YYDKDF (reference sequence).

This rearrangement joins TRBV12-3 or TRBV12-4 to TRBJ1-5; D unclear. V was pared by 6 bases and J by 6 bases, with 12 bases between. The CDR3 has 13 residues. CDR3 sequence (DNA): TGTGCCAGCAGCCCTGTAATCCGTCAGCCCCAGCATTTT. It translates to CASSPVIRQPQHF.

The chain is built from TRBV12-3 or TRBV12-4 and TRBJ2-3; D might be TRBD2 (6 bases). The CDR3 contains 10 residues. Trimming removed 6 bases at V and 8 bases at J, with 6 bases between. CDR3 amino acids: CASRGGTQYF. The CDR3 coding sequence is TGTGCCAGCAGGGGGGGTACGCAGTATTTT.

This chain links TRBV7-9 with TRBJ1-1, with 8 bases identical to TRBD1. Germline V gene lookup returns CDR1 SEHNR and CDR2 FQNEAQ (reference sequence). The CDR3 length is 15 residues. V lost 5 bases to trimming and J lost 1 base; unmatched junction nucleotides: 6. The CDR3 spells CASSPTGVGNTEAFF. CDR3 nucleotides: TGTGCCAGCAGCCCGACAGGGGTTGGGAACACTGAAGCTTTCTTT.

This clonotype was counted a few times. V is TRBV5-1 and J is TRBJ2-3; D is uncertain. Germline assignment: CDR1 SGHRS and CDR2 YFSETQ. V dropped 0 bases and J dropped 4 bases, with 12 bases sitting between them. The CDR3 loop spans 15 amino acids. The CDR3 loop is CASSLVASSPDTQYF. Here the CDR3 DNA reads TGCGCCAGCAGCTTGGTGGCGAGCTCCCCAGATACGCAGTATTTT.

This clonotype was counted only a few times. In DNA form, the CDR3 reads TGCGCCAGCAGCTTTTCTTTGGCAGGGGGCAGGGGACACTCCTACGAGCAGTACTTC. Encoded protein: CASSFSLAGGRGHSYEQYF. V is TRBV5-1 and J is TRBJ2-7; 8 bases align to TRBD1. This CDR3 is built from 19 residues. Germline V gene sequence: CDR1 SGHRS, CDR2 YFSETQ. V lost 2 bases to trimming and J lost 0 bases; unmatched junction nucleotides: 16. The whole variable domain, remainder taken from reference TRBV5-1 and TRBJ2-7, is KAGVTQTPRYLIKTRGQQVTLSCSPISGHRSVSWYQQTPGQGLQFLFEYFSETQRNKGNFPGRFSGRQFSNSRSEMNVSTLELGDSALYLCASSFSLAGGRGHSYEQYFGPGTRLTVT.

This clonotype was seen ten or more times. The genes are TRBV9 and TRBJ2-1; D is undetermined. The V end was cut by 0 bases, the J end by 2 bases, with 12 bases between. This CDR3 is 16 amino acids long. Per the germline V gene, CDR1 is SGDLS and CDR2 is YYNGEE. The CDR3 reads CASSVAASRTYNEQFF. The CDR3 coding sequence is TGTGCCAGCAGCGTAGCGGCTAGTCGCACCTACAATGAGCAGTTCTTC. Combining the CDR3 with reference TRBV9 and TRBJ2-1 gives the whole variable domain DSGVTQTPKHLITATGQRVTLRCSPRSGDLSVYWYQQSLDQGLQFLIQYYNGEERAKGNILERFSAQQFPDLHSELNLSSLELGDSALYFCASSVAASRTYNEQFFGPGTRLTVL.

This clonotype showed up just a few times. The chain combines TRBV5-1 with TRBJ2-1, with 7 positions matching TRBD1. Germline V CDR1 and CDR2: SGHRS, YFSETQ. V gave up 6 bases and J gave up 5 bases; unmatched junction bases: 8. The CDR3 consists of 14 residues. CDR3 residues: CASKTGTANNEQFF. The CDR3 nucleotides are TGCGCCAGCAAGACCGGGACAGCTAACAATGAGCAGTTCTTC.

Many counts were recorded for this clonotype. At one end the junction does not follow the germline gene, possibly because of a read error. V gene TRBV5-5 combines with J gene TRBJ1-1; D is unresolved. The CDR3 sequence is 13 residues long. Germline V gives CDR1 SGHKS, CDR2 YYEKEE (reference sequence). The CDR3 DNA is TGCGCCAGCAGCTTGCAACGGAACACTGAAGCTTTCTTT. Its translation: CASSLQRNTEAFF.

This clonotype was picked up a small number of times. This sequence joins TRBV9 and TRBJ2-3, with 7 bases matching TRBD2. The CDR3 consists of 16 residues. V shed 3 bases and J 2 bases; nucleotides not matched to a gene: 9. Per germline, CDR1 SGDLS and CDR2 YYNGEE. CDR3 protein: CASSAPGLGATDTQYF. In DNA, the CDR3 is TGTGCCAGCAGCGCCCCCGGACTAGGGGCCACAGATACGCAGTATTTT.

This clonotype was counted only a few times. CDR3 sequence reads: CASSLRWGGNTEAFF. DNA of the CDR3: TGTGCCAGCAGCTTAAGGTGGGGGGGGAACACTGAAGCTTTCTTT. V and J are TRBV7-2 and TRBJ1-1; the D gene is possibly TRBD1 (5 bases). The CDR3 totals 15 residues. The V gene lost 2 bases and the J gene lost 1 base, with 11 bases spanning the gap. Germline V lookup: CDR1 SGHTA, CDR2 FQGNSA.